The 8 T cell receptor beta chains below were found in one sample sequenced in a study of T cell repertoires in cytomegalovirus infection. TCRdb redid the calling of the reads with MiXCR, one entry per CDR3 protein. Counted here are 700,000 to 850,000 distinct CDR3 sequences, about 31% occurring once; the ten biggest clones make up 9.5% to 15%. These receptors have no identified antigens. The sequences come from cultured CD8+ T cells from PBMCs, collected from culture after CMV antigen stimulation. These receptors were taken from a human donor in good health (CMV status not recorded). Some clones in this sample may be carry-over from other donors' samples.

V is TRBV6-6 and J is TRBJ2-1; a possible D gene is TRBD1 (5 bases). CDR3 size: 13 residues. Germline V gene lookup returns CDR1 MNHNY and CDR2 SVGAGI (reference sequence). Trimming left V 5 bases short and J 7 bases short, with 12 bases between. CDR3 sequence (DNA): TGTGCCAGCAGTCCCCAGGGAATAAATGAGCAGTTCTTC. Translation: CASSPQGINEQFF.

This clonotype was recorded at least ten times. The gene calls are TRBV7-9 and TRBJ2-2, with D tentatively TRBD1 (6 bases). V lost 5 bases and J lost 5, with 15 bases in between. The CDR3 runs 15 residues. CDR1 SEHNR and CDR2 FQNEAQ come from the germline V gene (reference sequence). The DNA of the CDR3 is TGTGCCAGCAGCCCACAGGGAAGGGAAACCGGGGAGCTGTTTTTT. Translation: CASSPQGRETGELFF.

CDR3: CASMGTGVLGGYTF. The DNA for the CDR3 is TGTGCCAGCATGGGAACAGGGGTGTTAGGCGGCTACACCTTC. V gene TRBV2 combines with J gene TRBJ1-2; 7 bases agree with TRBD1. Germline V lookup: CDR1 SNHLY, CDR2 FYNNEI. The V segment lost 7 bases and the J segment 8 bases; nucleotides outside the gene matches: 13. The length of the CDR3 is 14 residues.

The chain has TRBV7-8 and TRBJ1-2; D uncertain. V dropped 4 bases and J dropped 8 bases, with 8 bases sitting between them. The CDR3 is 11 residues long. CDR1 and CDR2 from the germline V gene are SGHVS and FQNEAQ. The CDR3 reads CASSSWIGYTF. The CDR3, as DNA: TGTGCCAGCAGCTCTTGGATAGGCTACACCTTC.

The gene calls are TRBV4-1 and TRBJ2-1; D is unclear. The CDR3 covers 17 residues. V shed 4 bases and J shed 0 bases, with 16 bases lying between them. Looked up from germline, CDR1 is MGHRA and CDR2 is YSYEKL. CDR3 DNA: TGCGCCAGCAGCCCTCAGTTTCAGAAGTACTCCTACAATGAGCAGTTCTTC. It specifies CASSPQFQKYSYNEQFF.

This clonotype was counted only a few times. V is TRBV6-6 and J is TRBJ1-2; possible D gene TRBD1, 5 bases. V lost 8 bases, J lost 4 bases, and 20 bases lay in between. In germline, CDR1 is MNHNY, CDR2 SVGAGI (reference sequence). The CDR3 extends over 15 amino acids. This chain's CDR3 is CASGGVQGLGYGYTF. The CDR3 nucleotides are TGTGCCAGCGGGGGAGTTCAGGGACTCGGCTATGGCTACACCTTC.

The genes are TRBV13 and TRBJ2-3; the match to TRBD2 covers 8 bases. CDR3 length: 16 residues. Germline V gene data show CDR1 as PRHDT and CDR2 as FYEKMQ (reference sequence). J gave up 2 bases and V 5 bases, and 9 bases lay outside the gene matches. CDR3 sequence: CASSRGGLADTDTQYF. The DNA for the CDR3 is TGTGCCAGCAGCCGGGGGGGGCTAGCGGACACAGATACGCAGTATTTT.

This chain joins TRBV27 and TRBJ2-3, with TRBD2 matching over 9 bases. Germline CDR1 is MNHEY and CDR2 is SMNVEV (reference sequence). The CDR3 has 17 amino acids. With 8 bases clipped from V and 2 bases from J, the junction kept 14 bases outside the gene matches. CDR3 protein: CASSSRSGGLLTDTQYF. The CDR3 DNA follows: TGTGCCAGCTCTTCCCGTAGCGGGGGACTACTCACAGATACGCAGTATTTT.